What follows describes a single T cell receptor (beta chain). Antigen: not known. A second PCR of 7 to 11 cycles used a sample-barcoded 5' primer and a J-beta primer mix. With 12 random nucleotides, a template-switch adaptor tagged each individual cDNA molecule. MiXCR, run by TCRdb on the 5' RACE reads, gives a single entry per CDR3 protein. The top ten hold 41% of the sample, which has approximately 800,000 distinct CDR3 sequences, approximately 55% seen once. This sample was included in a study of blood T cells in healthy people across ages. General study findings and limits: Investigators treated diversity estimates from one million T cells as underestimates.

Sequencing was done on a sample of blood. This sequence was found in a man at least 80 years old in good health.

CDR3 protein: CAISETGQSPSPLHF. The CDR3 nucleotides are TGTGCCATCAGTGAGACAGGACAGTCCCCATCACCCCTCCACTTT. The chain has TRBV10-3 and TRBJ1-6; weak D call: TRBD1 (6 bases). Germline V CDR1 and CDR2: ENHRY, SYGVKD. V dropped 2 bases and J dropped 10 bases, with 15 bases sitting between them. This CDR3 has 15 residues.